Below, one T cell receptor (beta chain) is given with its context. Libraries were prepared by immunoSEQ multiplex PCR; TCRdb keeps only in-frame clonotypes and omits some of them. The data contain 200,000 to 250,000 clones, about 80% of them singletons. This specimen belongs to a study of blood T cell repertoires in COVID-19. The wider study: Samples came from the United States, Italy and Spain, spanning acute and convalescent COVID-19.

The ends lost 6 bases at V and 0 bases at J; junction bases unmatched: 15. CDR1 and CDR2 (germline): SQVTM, ANQGSEA. The CDR3 spans 18 residues. This clonotype originated in a woman aged 60 to 75 with acute or convalescent COVID-19. The sample was peripheral blood. The V gene is TRBV29-1, the J gene TRBJ1-5; 9 nucleotides align to TRBD1. CDR3 DNA sequence: TGCAGCGTCGTCAAACAGGGGGCAATCCCCAATAGCAATCAGCCCCAGCATTTT. Translated, it gives CSVVKQGAIPNSNQPQHF.